The rows below give T cell receptor beta chains drawn from one sample of a study of shared clonotypes between healthy human individuals. The repertoire was sequenced with immunoSEQ multiplex PCR; TCRdb's copy has only in-frame clones and lacks some. The data contain some 2 million clones, around 96% of them singletons. Sequences were obtained from naive CD8+ T cells sorted from blood. Every receptor here comes from a man between 18 and 35 years old in good health. Each CDR3 is given with its conserved first and last residue. The order of the fields is J gene, D gene, V gene, clone size, CDR3 DNA, CDR3 protein. The D gene is left open where the match is weak. Size values are once, few and many counts, or a class for expanded clones, and some rows have none.

>TRBJ2-2|.|TRBV2|.
TGTGCCAGCAGTGGAGAGGTCAGGGGGAACACCGGGGAGCTGTTTTTT
CASSGEVRGNTGELFF
>TRBJ1-1|.|TRBV9|.
TGTGCCAGCAGTGTCCTCCCAGAGGCTGAAGCTTTCTTT
CASSVLPEAEAFF
>TRBJ1-3|.|TRBV2|.
TGTGCCAGCAGTGAATTAGGCGAGGGCTCTGGAAACACCATATATTTT
CASSELGEGSGNTIYF
>TRBJ2-7|.|TRBV7-9|.
TGTGCCAGCAGCTTTGTAGTTGGGCCGAGTACCTACGAGCAGTACTTC
CASSFVVGPSTYEQYF
>TRBJ2-7|TRBD2|TRBV27|.
TGTGCCAGCAGTTTATCACTAGCGGGGCTGGACGAGCAGTACTTC
CASSLSLAGLDEQYF
>TRBJ2-1|TRBD2|TRBV7-8|.
TGTGCCAGCAGCTCCGGACTAGCGGGAGCTTTAGAGTACAATGAGCAGTTCTTC
CASSSGLAGALEYNEQFF
>TRBJ1-2|.|TRBV4-1|.
TGCGCCAGCAGCCAAGAGGGATCTCGTGGCTACACCTTC
CASSQEGSRGYTF
>TRBJ1-3|.|TRBV2|.
TGTGCCAGCAGTGAATCCCTCCTCCCCGGCACCATATATTTT
CASSESLLPGTIYF
>TRBJ1-6|.|TRBV7-9|.
TGTGCCAGCAGCTTAGGAGCAGGGGTGAATTCACCCCTCCACTTT
CASSLGAGVNSPLHF
>TRBJ1-1|.|TRBV18|.
TGTGCCAGCTCACCCCAGGGACAGAACACTGAAGCTTTCTTT
CASSPQGQNTEAFF
>TRBJ2-1|.|TRBV2|.
TGTGCCAGCCGGGACTTCGTCTACAATGAGCAGTTCTTC
CASRDFVYNEQFF
>TRBJ1-1|TRBD1|TRBV7-9|.
TGTGCCAGCAGCTTATCGGGACAGGGGGCTGCTGAAGCTTTCTTT
CASSLSGQGAAEAFF
>TRBJ2-1|TRBD2|TRBV11-2|.
TGTGCCAGCAGATCCGGGACTAGCGGGAGTGGGTCCTACAATGAGCAGTTCTTC
CASRSGTSGSGSYNEQFF
>TRBJ1-5|.|TRBV28|.
TGTGCCAGCAGTTTAAAGGGTCTCGGCAATCAGCCCCAGCATTTT
CASSLKGLGNQPQHF
>TRBJ2-7|.|TRBV13|.
TGTGCCAGCAGCTTAGGACAGGCAACCTACGAGCAGTACTTC
CASSLGQATYEQYF
>TRBJ2-5|TRBD2|TRBV2|.
TGTGCCAGCGGAGAACCGGGACTAGCGGCTTGGGGAGAGACCCAGTACTTC
CASGEPGLAAWGETQYF
>TRBJ2-3|TRBD2|TRBV7-9|.
TGTGCCAGTGACCCCGGACTAGCGGGGGCTAGCACAGATACGCAGTATTTT
CASDPGLAGASTDTQYF
>TRBJ1-2|.|TRBV7-9|.
TGTGCCAGCAGCTTAGGGACCGCTTTAAACTATGGCTACACCTTC
CASSLGTALNYGYTF
>TRBJ2-2|TRBD1|TRBV11-1|.
TGTGCCAGCAGCTTAGAATTCAGGGACAGGGGGGACACCGGGGAGCTGTTTTTT
CASSLEFRDRGDTGELFF
>TRBJ2-5|TRBD1|TRBV7-6|.
TGTGCCAGCAGCTTAGAGGGACAGGGGCCGGTGGAGACCCAGTACTTC
CASSLEGQGPVETQYF
>TRBJ2-4|TRBD1|TRBV6-5|once
TGTGCCAGCAGGACCAGGGGGCGCGAAAACATTCAGTACTTC
CASRTRGRENIQYF
>TRBJ2-7|TRBD2|TRBV2|.
TGTGCCAGCAGTGAAGCTCAAGCGGGAGACACTACGTACGAGCAGTACTTC
CASSEAQAGDTTYEQYF
>TRBJ1-1|.|TRBV28|.
TGTGCCAGCAGTTTGGGGACCCACACTGAAGCTTTCTTT
CASSLGTHTEAFF
>TRBJ2-7|.|TRBV5-8|.
TGTGCCAGCAGCTTGGTGGGATGGGAGCAGTACTTC
CASSLVGWEQYF
>TRBJ2-1|.|TRBV2|once
TGTGCCAGCAGTGAGGGGCAGGCCTGGGCAGGGAACGCCTACAATGAGCAGTTCTTC
CASSEGQAWAGNAYNEQFF
>TRBJ2-1|TRBD2|TRBV4-1|once
TGCGCCAGCAGCCAAGATAAGCGGGGGGGCTACAATGAGCAGTTCTTC
CASSQDKRGGYNEQFF
>TRBJ1-2|.|TRBV28|.
TGTGCCAGCATTACCGCAGGGGCGGTAGGCTACACCTTC
CASITAGAVGYTF
>TRBJ2-7|TRBD1|TRBV7-9|.
TGTGCCAGCAGCTCACCGGGACAGGGGCTAGGAGAGCAGTACTTC
CASSSPGQGLGEQYF
>TRBJ1-6|.|TRBV5-4|few
TGTGCCAGCAGCTTCAACAAGCCCTATTCACCCCTCCACTTT
CASSFNKPYSPLHF
>TRBJ2-7|.|TRBV15|.
TGTGCCACCAGCAGAGTTCTCGGGGACTACGAGCAGTACTTC
CATSRVLGDYEQYF
>TRBJ2-7|.|TRBV7-9|once
TGTGCCAGCAGCTTAGCGGACGGTTACTACGAGCAGTACTTC
CASSLADGYYEQYF
>TRBJ2-4|.|TRBV7-2|.
TGTGCCAGCAGCTTCGTTGGGGCTAGCCCCAAAAACATTCAGTACTTC
CASSFVGASPKNIQYF
>TRBJ1-1|.|TRBV29-1|.
TGCAGCGTTGAGCGGGTAATCTCCAACACTGAAGCTTTCTTT
CSVERVISNTEAFF
>TRBJ1-6|TRBD1|TRBV13|.
TGTGCCAGCAGCCAACGATCCCAGGGGGACGGGAATTCACCCCTCCACTTT
CASSQRSQGDGNSPLHF
>TRBJ1-2|.|TRBV7-9|.
TGTGCCAGCAGTTTACTAGGGGGGTATGGCTACACCTTC
CASSLLGGYGYTF